The subject of this entry is one T cell receptor (beta chain). Its antigen remains unidentified. This sample stems from a study of PD-L1 blockade in urothelial cancer. Turning to the study itself: T cell content in blood samples showed a median of about 150,000.

Study-wide results and limits: Clones that were tumor-associated expanded more in the blood of durable-benefit patients at 3 weeks. A pretreatment blood TCR clonality that fell below the median predicted better progression-free and overall survival.

Diagnoses among patients were locally advanced or metastatic urothelial carcinoma. Assay: immunoSEQ multiplex PCR; the TCRdb copy retains only in-frame clones and omits some. The top ten hold 9.5% of the sample, which has about 84,000 clones, 82% seen once. Germline-derived CDR1 and CDR2 are SGDLS and YYNGEE. Trimming shortened V by 1 base and J by 1 base, and 12 bases separated the two germline ends. The CDR3 extends over 16 amino acids. The receptor's source is a man between 65 and 79 years old with urothelial cancer. The source material was PBMCs, sampled around atezolizumab (anti-PD-L1) treatment. This chain uses TRBV9 with TRBJ1-3; possibly TRBD1 for D (5 bases). This CDR3 is CASSVTGGTSGNTIYF. CDR3 coding DNA: TGTGCCAGCAGCGTAACCGGGGGGACTTCTGGAAACACCATATATTTT. Supplemented by reference TRBV9 and TRBJ1-3, the full variable domain reads DSGVTQTPKHLITATGQRVTLRCSPRSGDLSVYWYQQSLDQGLQFLIQYYNGEERAKGNILERFSAQQFPDLHSELNLSSLELGDSALYFCASSVTGGTSGNTIYFGEGSWLTVV.